Following are 22 T cell receptor beta chains from one sample sequenced in a study of T cell repertoires in cytomegalovirus infection. TCRdb ran MiXCR on the reads and lists one entry per CDR3 protein. Among about 100,000 distinct CDR3 sequences listed, less than 25% were seen once. The sample was CD8+ T cells from PBMCs. The origin of the receptors is a human donor in good health (CMV status not recorded). Some clones in this sample may be carry-over from other donors' samples.

This clonotype was counted between two and nine times. The J gene is TRBJ2-3, the V gene TRBV7-9; D tentatively reads TRBD1 or TRBD2 (5 bases each). CDR1 SEHNR and CDR2 FQNEAQ come from the germline V gene (reference sequence). V lost 8 bases and J lost 0, with 9 bases in between. The CDR3 spans 13 residues. In DNA, the CDR3 is TGTGCCAGCGGGACCCCTAGCACAGATACGCAGTATTTT. This gives the protein CASGTPSTDTQYF.

V and J are TRBV7-2 and TRBJ2-1, with TRBD2 matching over 7 bases. This CDR3 is 16 amino acids long. Germline V gene data show CDR1 as SGHTA and CDR2 as FQGNSA. The CDR3 reads CCRALAVQSSYNEQFF. The CDR3 bases are TGTTGCCGCGCGCTAGCGGTTCAAAGCTCCTACAATGAGCAGTTCTTC.

This clonotype has ten or more counts. The chain employs TRBV19 and TRBJ2-1, with TRBD2 identical over 8 bases. With V trimmed by 4 bases and J by 7 bases, 3 bases remained unmatched. Germline loops: CDR1 LNHDA, CDR2 SQIVND (reference sequence). This CDR3 comprises 13 residues. CDR3 amino acids: CASSSSGNNEQFF. The DNA of the CDR3 is TGTGCCAGTAGTAGTAGCGGGAATAATGAGCAGTTCTTC.

This clonotype has at least ten counts. The gene calls are TRBV7-9 and TRBJ2-2; D ambiguous. CDR1 SEHNR and CDR2 FQNEAQ come from the germline V gene (reference sequence). The CDR3 sequence is 13 residues long. V lost 0 bases to trimming and J lost 4 bases, with 3 bases between them. The chain's CDR3 is CASSLASTGELFF. Written as DNA, the CDR3 is TGTGCCAGCAGCTTAGCTTCCACCGGGGAGCTGTTTTTT. The full variable domain, with the rest looked up from reference TRBV7-9 and TRBJ2-2, is DTGVSQNPRHKITKRGQNVTFRCDPISEHNRLYWYRQTLGQGPEFLTYFQNEAQLEKSRLLSDRFSAERPKGSFSTLEIQRTEQGDSAMYLCASSLASTGELFFGEGSRLTVL.

This clonotype was seen many times. The J gene is TRBJ2-7, the V gene TRBV7-2; possibly TRBD2 for D (6 bases). The V end lost 5 bases, the J end lost 3 bases, and 11 bases lay between the germline ends. Germline CDR1 is SGHTA and CDR2 is FQGNSA. This CDR3 is 13 amino acids long. CDR3 protein: CASSPGLSYEQYF. As DNA, the CDR3 is TGTGCCAGCAGCCCGGGACTGAGCTACGAGCAGTACTTC.

This clonotype turned up a few times. The chain joins TRBV4-3 to TRBJ1-1; D call uncertain. The CDR3 has 16 amino acids. Germline assignment: CDR1 LGHNA and CDR2 YSLEER. Trimming removed 0 bases from V and 13 bases from J, with 24 bases in between. CDR3 DNA sequence: TGCGCCAGCAGCCAAGATCGTCGCATGGACCCGAGGGATGATTTCTTT. Protein sequence: CASSQDRRMDPRDDFF.

At least ten counts were recorded for this clonotype. Germline and junction disagree at one end, which may indicate a read error. The chain joins TRBV7-3 to TRBJ2-1, with 9 bases identical to TRBD2. Germline V CDR1 and CDR2: SGHTA, FQGTGA. The CDR3 is 15 residues long. The CDR3 nucleotides read TGTGCCAGCAGTTTAATCGGACTAGCGAATAATGAGCAGTTCTTC. It is translated as CASSLIGLANNEQFF.

The chain is built from TRBV6-2 or TRBV6-3 and TRBJ1-1; the D is unclear. The CDR3 extends over 12 amino acids. Per germline, CDR1 MNHEY and CDR2 SVGEGT. Trimming stripped 5 bases from V and 7 bases from J, with 11 bases between. The DNA of the CDR3 is TGTGCCAGCAGTCCGTCGGGATATGAAGCTTTCTTT. It yields the protein CASSPSGYEAFF.

This clonotype was found a few times. The rearrangement joins TRBV9 to TRBJ1-1; D is undetermined. In germline, CDR1 is SGDLS, CDR2 YYNGEE. V was cut by 4 bases and J by 1 base, with 5 bases left in between. CDR3 length equals 12 residues. CDR3 coding DNA: TGTGCCAGCAGCTCCTGGAACACTGAAGCTTTCTTT. Protein product: CASSSWNTEAFF. Using reference TRBV9 and TRBJ1-1 for the parts outside the CDR3, the full variable domain is DSGVTQTPKHLITATGQRVTLRCSPRSGDLSVYWYQQSLDQGLQFLIQYYNGEERAKGNILERFSAQQFPDLHSELNLSSLELGDSALYFCASSSWNTEAFFGQGTRLTVV.

This chain joins TRBV20-1 and TRBJ2-7; D tentatively fits TRBD1 or TRBD2 (5 bases each). Germline lookup yields CDR1 DFQATT and CDR2 SNEGSKA (reference sequence). The V gene lost 1 base and the J gene lost 4 bases, with 8 bases spanning the gap. The CDR3 loop spans 12 amino acids. The CDR3 DNA sequence: TGCAGTGCTAGAGTAGGGGAGTACGAGCAGTACTTC. This sequence encodes CSARVGEYEQYF.

The chain is built from TRBV5-1 and TRBJ2-1, with D tentatively TRBD2 (6 bases). The CDR3 runs to 13 residues. Germline V CDR1 and CDR2: SGHRS, YFSETQ. The germline V and J ends were trimmed by 6 bases and 5 bases, with 12 bases remaining between them. The CDR3 nucleotides are TGCGCCAGCACTGAGGCGGGAAACAATGAGCAGTTCTTC. As protein: CASTEAGNNEQFF.

This CDR3 is CSARGLAGAQYF. The CDR3 DNA is TGCAGTGCCCGGGGACTAGCGGGAGCCCAGTACTTC. The genes are TRBV20-1 and TRBJ2-4, with 14 bases fitting TRBD2. Germline V gives CDR1 DFQATT, CDR2 SNEGSKA (reference sequence). This CDR3 has 12 residues. The V segment lost 6 bases and the J segment 13 bases; nucleotides outside the gene matches: 5.

Points on this clonotype: A much larger clone sits a single nucleotide away, making a read error possible. This chain connects TRBV28 to TRBJ1-1; no firm D call. Germline CDR1 and CDR2: MDHEN and SYDVKM. The CDR3 is 15 residues long. Written as DNA, the CDR3 is TGTGCCAACAGTTTATCCAGGATCCTGAACACTGAAGCTTTCTTT. Amino acids: CANSLSRILNTEAFF.

This clonotype turned up a few times. The V call is TRBV4-3, the J call TRBJ2-1; 7 bases are shared with TRBD2. Germline trimming cut 0 bases from V and 8 bases from J; bases unmatched to any gene: 7. The length of the CDR3 is 15 residues. Germline V gene lookup returns CDR1 LGHNA and CDR2 YSLEER. The CDR3 DNA sequence: TGCGCCAGCAGCCAAGAGCGGGAGTTTTCGGATGAGCAGTTCTTC. Translated: CASSQEREFSDEQFF.

On this clonotype itself: This clone may be a read error of a much larger clone one base away. The chain couples TRBV7-9 to TRBJ2-1; weak D call: TRBD1 (6 bases). In germline, CDR1 is SEHNR, CDR2 FQNEAQ (reference sequence). The CDR3 contains 13 residues. V dropped 5 bases and J dropped 8 bases, with 13 bases sitting between them. The CDR3 region has the DNA TGTGCCAGCAGCACAACAGGGAGAGATGAGCAGTTCTTC. It yields the protein CASSTTGRDEQFF.

The table lists this clonotype with many counts. V usage is TRBV7-8 and J usage is TRBJ2-7; 7 positions match TRBD2. Germline V CDR1 and CDR2: SGHVS, FQNEAQ. After removal of 5 bases from V and 9 bases from J, the junction contained 7 bases not matched to a gene. CDR3 length: 12 residues. The CDR3 sequence: CASSSGTSTQYF. The CDR3 region has the DNA TGTGCCAGCAGCAGCGGGACTTCGACGCAGTACTTC.

The rearrangement joins TRBV11-2 to TRBJ2-5; D is perhaps TRBD1 (5 bases). The germline V gene encodes CDR1 SGHAT and CDR2 FQNNGV. CDR3 length equals 15 residues. V was cut by 0 bases and J by 4 bases, with 12 bases left in between. CDR3 nucleotides: TGTGCCAGCAGCTTAGAATTCAGGGCGAGAGAGACCCAGTACTTC. It yields the protein CASSLEFRARETQYF.

In its sample, this clonotype was seen many times. The V call is TRBV12-3 or TRBV12-4, the J call TRBJ2-1; D is unclear. Between the trimmed V and J ends, which lost 3 bases and 1 base, there was a span of 7 bases. This CDR3 has 14 residues. The CDR3 region is CASSFPHSYNEQFF. The CDR3 DNA is TGTGCCAGCAGTTTCCCCCATTCCTACAATGAGCAGTTCTTC.

This chain uses TRBV7-6 with TRBJ1-6, with D tentatively TRBD1 (5 bases). Trimming left V 1 base short and J 9 bases short, with 13 bases between. Germline V gene sequence: CDR1 SGHVS, CDR2 FNYEAQ. This CDR3 is built from 15 residues. CDR3 nucleotides: TGTGCCAGCAGCTTAGGGGGGACGCTCTCTTCACCCCTCCACTTT. Translating gives CASSLGGTLSSPLHF.

This clonotype has a count of ten or more. The chain couples TRBV30 to TRBJ2-6; D unclear. CDR1 GTSNPN and CDR2 SVGIG come from the germline V gene (reference sequence). This CDR3 region has 15 residues. Trimming left V 2 bases short and J 1 base short, with 9 bases between. CDR3 amino acids: CAWSRGDSGANVLTF. The CDR3 nucleotides read TGTGCCTGGAGTCGTGGGGATTCTGGGGCCAACGTCCTGACTTTC. Full variable domain (outside the CDR3, taken from reference TRBV30 and TRBJ2-6): SQTIHQWPATLVQPVGSPLSLECTVEGTSNPNLYWYRQAAGRGLQLLFYSVGIGQISSEVPQNLSASRPQDRQFILSSKKLLLSDSGFYLCAWSRGDSGANVLTFGAGSRLTVL.

The V and J genes are TRBV6-1 and TRBJ1-5; no firm D call. In germline, CDR1 is MNHNS, CDR2 SASEGT. The CDR3 length is 15 residues. Deletions cut 6 bases from V and 0 bases from J, with 12 bases between. CDR3 DNA: TGTGCCAGCAGCCTCCGACCGGATAGCAATCAGCCCCAGCATTTT. Its protein is CASSLRPDSNQPQHF.

This clonotype has only a few counts. The CDR3 nucleotides are TGTGCCAGCAGTCCAGTAGCGGGGTTCGGCCAAGAGACCCAGTACTTC. Translating gives CASSPVAGFGQETQYF. V is TRBV6-2 or TRBV6-3 and J is TRBJ2-5, with TRBD2 identical over 8 bases. The CDR3 runs to 16 residues. CDR1 and CDR2 from the germline V gene are MNHEY and SVGEGT. V lost 5 bases, J lost 1 base, and 9 bases stayed unmatched.